These 21 T cell receptor beta chains originate from one sample sequenced in a study of post-analysis software for immune sequencing data. Sequencing libraries made from TCR beta cDNA carried unique molecular identifiers. TCRdb ran MiXCR on the PCR reads and lists one entry per CDR3 protein. Here the sample spans 600,000 to 700,000 distinct CDR3 sequences, more than 50% being singletons. These receptors' antigens are unknown. Findings and caveats of the study: Roughly five TRBV segments were more frequent in patients than controls; TRBV5-6, TRBV5-1 and TRBV20-1 belonged to this group.

Sequencing was carried out using blood. These receptors all stem from a girl aged 2 to 10 with multiple sclerosis.

This sequence joins TRBV7-8 and TRBJ1-2; D is uncertain. From germline, CDR1 is SGHVS and CDR2 FQNEAQ. The ends were cut back, 1 base at V and 1 base at J, with 13 bases in the middle. This CDR3 has 16 amino acids. The CDR3 region is CASSLDLPTFNYGYTF. The CDR3 DNA reads as TGTGCCAGCAGCTTAGATCTACCGACGTTTAACTATGGCTACACCTTC. The variable domain in full, with the rest retrieved from reference TRBV7-8 and TRBJ1-2, is GAGVSQSPRYKVAKRGQDVALRCDPISGHVSLFWYQQALGQGPEFLTYFQNEAQLDKSGLPSDRFFAERPEGSVSTLKIQRTQQEDSAVYLCASSLDLPTFNYGYTFGSGTRLTVV.

The rearrangement joins TRBV20-1 to TRBJ2-5; 9 bases line up with TRBD1. There are 15 residues in the CDR3. Germline V gene lookup returns CDR1 DFQATT and CDR2 SNEGSKA (reference sequence). Losses at the gene ends were 3 bases for V and 3 bases for J; bases not matched to a gene: 8. The CDR3 sequence: CSASPGQGGEETQYF. The CDR3 coding sequence is TGCAGTGCTAGTCCGGGACAGGGAGGGGAAGAGACCCAGTACTTC.

The chain uses TRBV2 and TRBJ2-5; 9 nucleotides agree with TRBD2. Trimming at V came to 7 bases and at J to 1 base, leaving 4 bases not matched to a gene. This CDR3 region has 14 residues. CDR1 and CDR2 from the germline V gene are SNHLY and FYNNEI. The CDR3, as DNA: TGTGCCAGCACTCTAGCGGGGCCCCAAGAGACCCAGTACTTC. Residues: CASTLAGPQETQYF.

This clonotype was recorded a few times. The chain links TRBV28 to TRBJ2-3; D uncertain. Germline V gives CDR1 MDHEN, CDR2 SYDVKM. With 3 bases removed from V and 5 bases from J, the gap between germline ends came to 9 bases. This CDR3 comprises 13 residues. The CDR3 is CASSFRRRDTQYF. In nucleotides, the CDR3 is TGTGCCAGCAGTTTCCGAAGGCGAGATACGCAGTATTTT.

This clonotype was seen a handful of times. This chain links TRBV29-1 with TRBJ2-7; a weak D match, TRBD2 (5 bases). Germline loops: CDR1 SQVTM, CDR2 ANQGSEA. V shed 5 bases and J shed 2 bases, with 13 bases lying between them. The CDR3 runs 13 residues. The CDR3 sequence: CSVSEGVTYEQYF. The CDR3, as DNA: TGCAGCGTTAGTGAGGGAGTTACCTACGAGCAGTACTTC.

This sequence joins TRBV7-2 and TRBJ2-1; TRBD2 agrees at 14 bases. The CDR3 is 18 residues long. The ends lost 5 bases at V and 8 bases at J; junction bases unmatched: 14. Germline CDR1 SGHTA, CDR2 FQGNSA. Here the CDR3 reads CASSHTGTSGGKVDEQFF. CDR3 nucleotide sequence: TGTGCCAGCAGCCATACCGGGACTAGCGGGGGAAAGGTGGATGAGCAGTTCTTC. The full variable domain, completed using reference TRBV7-2 and TRBJ2-1, is GAGVSQSPSNKVTEKGKDVELRCDPISGHTALYWYRQSLGQGLEFLIYFQGNSAPDKSGLPSDRFSAERTGGSVSTLTIQRTQQEDSAVYLCASSHTGTSGGKVDEQFFGPGTRLTVL.

This clonotype was recorded a few times. The CDR3 nucleotides are TGTGCCAGCAGCTTTTCTCCTAGCGGGAGTGGCGAGCAGTACTTC. This codes for CASSFSPSGSGEQYF. The V call is TRBV11-2, the J call TRBJ2-7; 10 bases are a match to TRBD2. Germline V gene data show CDR1 as SGHAT and CDR2 as FQNNGV. V shed 3 bases, J shed 6 bases, and the junction held 8 bases outside the gene matches. CDR3 length equals 15 residues.

This clonotype turned up a few times. The chain recombines TRBV20-1 with TRBJ2-1; TRBD2 aligns across 10 bases. Germline loops: CDR1 DFQATT, CDR2 SNEGSKA (reference sequence). There are 15 residues in the CDR3. V lost 1 base to trimming and J lost 4 bases; unmatched junction nucleotides: 4. CDR3 in DNA: TGCAGTGCTAGAGGGAGGACTAGCGGATACAATGAGCAGTTCTTC. Its translation: CSARGRTSGYNEQFF.

The chain links TRBV12-3 or TRBV12-4 to TRBJ2-3; D perhaps matches TRBD1 (7 bases). The CDR3 loop spans 15 amino acids. The V end lost 2 bases, the J end lost 5 bases, and 14 bases lay between the germline ends. CDR3 region: CASSLPGQGGDTQYF. The CDR3 DNA follows: TGTGCCAGCAGTTTACCGGGGCAGGGGGGAGATACGCAGTATTTT.

V is TRBV27 and J is TRBJ2-4; weak D call: TRBD1 (6 bases). The J call may be incorrect, as the DNA end agrees better with TRBJ2-7. This CDR3 is built from 14 residues. Germline V CDR1 and CDR2: MNHEY, SMNVEV (reference sequence). Written as DNA, the CDR3 is TGTGCCAGCAGTCCAATACAGGGTTCCTACGAGCAGTACTTC. It specifies CASSPIQGSYEQYF.

The table lists this clonotype with a few counts. The chain uses TRBV5-1 and TRBJ2-3; a weak D match, TRBD2 (5 bases). Deletions cut 4 bases from V and 6 bases from J, with 9 bases between. CDR1 and CDR2 (germline): SGHRS, YFSETQ. The length of the CDR3 is 12 residues. The CDR3 region has the DNA TGCGCCAGCAGCGTAACGGGGGATACGCAGTATTTT. Amino acids: CASSVTGDTQYF.

CDR3 protein: CASSSGLAGSEQYF. CDR3 DNA sequence: TGTGCCAGCAGCTCGGGACTAGCGGGGTCCGAGCAGTACTTC. The chain carries TRBV7-6 and TRBJ2-7; 13 bases map to TRBD2. V gave up 4 bases and J gave up 6 bases; unmatched junction bases: 3. Germline V CDR1 and CDR2: SGHVS, FNYEAQ. The CDR3 is 14 residues long.

This chain uses TRBV7-9 with TRBJ2-7, with TRBD1 matching 7 bases. Germline lookup yields CDR1 SEHNR and CDR2 FQNEAQ (reference sequence). The CDR3 loop spans 14 amino acids. V lost 4 bases to trimming and J lost 5 bases; unmatched junction nucleotides: 8. The CDR3 loop is CASSSLDRANEQYF. The CDR3 bases are TGTGCCAGCAGCTCCCTCGACAGGGCGAACGAGCAGTACTTC. Variable domain in full (rest from reference TRBV7-9 and TRBJ2-7): DTGVSQNPRHKITKRGQNVTFRCDPISEHNRLYWYRQTLGQGPEFLTYFQNEAQLEKSRLLSDRFSAERPKGSFSTLEIQRTEQGDSAMYLCASSSLDRANEQYFGPGTRLTVT.

The chain has TRBV20-1 and TRBJ2-7, with 11 bases identical to TRBD1. The V gene end was trimmed by 4 bases and the J gene end by 1 base; junction bases not matched to a gene: 3. This CDR3 has 14 amino acids. Germline V gene data show CDR1 as DFQATT and CDR2 as SNEGSKA (reference sequence). The CDR3 coding sequence is TGCAGTGCTAATGGGGACAGGGGGTCCTACGAGCAGTACTTC. This codes for CSANGDRGSYEQYF.

The chain recombines TRBV5-6 with TRBJ2-7; the D is unclear. The V end lost 2 bases, the J end lost 4 bases, and 7 bases lay between the germline ends. This CDR3 spans 12 amino acids. CDR1 and CDR2 (germline): SGHDT, YYEEEE. This chain's CDR3 is CASSFLRYEQYF. CDR3 DNA: TGTGCCAGCAGCTTTTTGCGTTACGAGCAGTACTTC. The full variable domain, its missing parts supplied by reference TRBV5-6 and TRBJ2-7, is DAGVTQSPTHLIKTRGQQVTLRCSPKSGHDTVSWYQQALGQGPQFIFQYYEEEERQRGNFPDRFSGHQFPNYSSELNVNALLLGDSALYLCASSFLRYEQYFGPGTRLTVT.

In this sample, this clonotype turned up a few times. The gene calls are TRBV12-3 or TRBV12-4 and TRBJ2-3; 10 bases are shared with TRBD1. This CDR3 is 15 amino acids long. J was trimmed by 2 bases and V by 5 bases; bases with no gene match: 4. Here the CDR3 reads CASSRTGGVTDTQYF. Written as DNA, the CDR3 is TGTGCCAGCAGTAGGACAGGGGGAGTCACAGATACGCAGTATTTT.

The rearrangement uses TRBV6-5 and TRBJ1-2, with no clear D. The CDR3 spans 14 residues. Germline V gene lookup returns CDR1 MNHEY and CDR2 SVGAGI. V lost 7 bases to trimming and J lost 5 bases, with 17 bases between them. CDR3 region: CASKKKEMEYGYTF. CDR3 bases: TGTGCCAGCAAAAAAAAGGAGATGGAATATGGCTACACCTTC.

The chain joins TRBV29-1 to TRBJ2-5, with 8 bases that match TRBD2. CDR1 is SQVTM and CDR2 is ANQGSEA in the germline V gene. The V and J ends lost 6 bases and 3 bases, in that order; junction bases with no gene match: 15. The CDR3 has 16 residues. The CDR3: CSVRRFGSGDKETQYF. For the CDR3, the DNA is TGCAGCGTGAGGAGGTTCGGTAGCGGGGATAAAGAGACCCAGTACTTC.

The CDR3 DNA reads TGTGCCAGCAGCCGTCCGGGACAAGCTACCTACGAGCAGTACTTC. Translating gives CASSRPGQATYEQYF. The genes are TRBV3-1 and TRBJ2-7; tentative D call: TRBD1 (6 bases). CDR1 and CDR2 from the germline V gene are LGHDT and YNNKEL (reference sequence). Trimming shortened V by 4 bases and J by 2 bases, and 15 bases separated the two germline ends. The CDR3 extends over 15 amino acids.

The chain is built from TRBV4-1 and TRBJ2-4; D unclear. CDR1 MGHRA and CDR2 YSYEKL come from the germline V gene. CDR3 size: 14 residues. The V end lost 1 base, the J end lost 4 bases, and 8 bases lay between the germline ends. In nucleotides, the CDR3 is TGCGCCAGCAGCCAAGTTCCGGAGAAAAACATTCAGTACTTC. Protein sequence: CASSQVPEKNIQYF.

V usage is TRBV11-2 and J usage is TRBJ2-2, with 10 bases identical to TRBD1. CDR3 length: 15 residues. Germline CDR1 and CDR2: SGHAT and FQNNGV. Unmatched junction bases numbered 3, after V lost 3 bases and J lost 5 bases. The CDR3 nucleotides read TGTGCCAGCAGCTTGCGGGGACAGGGGACCGGGGAGCTGTTTTTT. Its protein product is CASSLRGQGTGELFF.